The 5 T cell receptor beta chains below come from one sample, sequenced in a study of cytomegalovirus exposure and HLA in healthy donors. The primer mix had 60 Vbeta and 13 Jbeta primers. The assay was immunoSEQ multiplex PCR, and TCRdb's table has in-frame clones only and misses some. There are around 80,000 clones in the sample; approximately 62% occur only once, and roughly 4.4% lies in the top ten. The sequenced sample consisted of PBMCs. The origin of the receptors is a male donor in good health and CMV-seropositive.

The chain uses TRBV2 and TRBJ1-2; 10 bases align to TRBD1. CDR1 SNHLY and CDR2 FYNNEI come from the germline V gene. The J segment lost 6 bases and the V segment lost 7 bases, leaving 11 bases of the junction unmatched. This CDR3 is built from 15 residues. This CDR3 reads CASTGTGALGDGYTF. The DNA for the CDR3 is TGTGCCAGCACCGGGACAGGGGCCTTAGGGGATGGCTACACCTTC.

This clone has just a few counts. The rearrangement joins TRBV7-9 to TRBJ2-4; TRBD2 matches 7 bases. The CDR3 runs 15 residues. V shed 5 bases, J shed 0 bases, and the junction held 4 bases outside the gene matches. The V gene's germline CDR1 is SEHNR and CDR2 FQNEAQ (reference sequence). The CDR3 bases are TGTGCCAGCAGCCACTCGGGGGGAGCCAAAAACATTCAGTACTTC. Its translation: CASSHSGGAKNIQYF. Using reference TRBV7-9 and TRBJ2-4 for the parts outside the CDR3, the full variable domain is DTGVSQNPRHKITKRGQNVTFRCDPISEHNRLYWYRQTLGQGPEFLTYFQNEAQLEKSRLLSDRFSAERPKGSFSTLEIQRTEQGDSAMYLCASSHSGGAKNIQYFGAGTRLSVL.

This clone has just one count. Germline and junction disagree at one end, which may indicate a read error. The chain joins TRBV9 to TRBJ2-4; D is perhaps TRBD2 (7 bases). CDR3 length equals 16 residues. Germline CDR1 reads SGDLS; CDR2 reads YYNGEE. The CDR3 protein is CARSFSEREGGNIQYF. As DNA, the CDR3 is TGTGCCCGCAGCTTCTCTGAAAGGGAGGGGGGAAACATTCAGTACTTC.

This clone has only a few counts. V gene TRBV29-1 combines with J gene TRBJ2-1; 12 nucleotides agree with TRBD2. Germline CDR1 reads SQVTM; CDR2 reads ANQGSEA. This CDR3 contains 13 residues. The trim removed 6 bases at V and 6 bases at J, leaving 3 bases unmatched. The CDR3 loop reads CSVPSGRVNEQFF. DNA for the CDR3: TGCAGCGTCCCTAGCGGGAGGGTCAATGAGCAGTTCTTC.

The chain couples TRBV19 to TRBJ2-3, with 7 nucleotides matching TRBD2. V shed 1 base and J 3 bases; nucleotides not matched to a gene: 13. Germline CDR1 and CDR2: LNHDA and SQIVND (reference sequence). The CDR3 spans 18 residues. The DNA of the CDR3 is TGTGCCAGTAGTATAGCGCCCGGAGGGGCGGGAGTGACAGATACGCAGTATTTT. This translates into CASSIAPGGAGVTDTQYF.